This T cell receptor (beta chain) was sequenced during a study of shared clonotypes between healthy human individuals. Per germline, CDR1 MGHRA and CDR2 YSYEKL. V gave up 0 bases and J gave up 5 bases, with 11 bases separating them. The CDR3 totals 15 residues. Only CD45RO-negative cells positively selected for CCR7 counted as naive CD8 cells, so terminally differentiated effector memory CD45RA+ cells were excluded. Each subset's genomic DNA was split evenly across several immunoSEQ plates. TCRdb's copy holds only in-frame clones and misses some; the assay was immunoSEQ multiplex PCR. The data contain millions of clones, about 92% of them singletons.

This sequence joins TRBV4-1 and TRBJ2-4; D not certain. The receptor's source is a man aged 18 to 29 in good health. Some clones in this sample may be carry-over from other donors' samples. The sequenced sample consisted of naive CD8+ T cells from PBMCs. CDR3 bases: TGCGCCAGCAGCCAAGATATTACCCGTGAAAACATTCAGTACTTC. Translation gives CASSQDITRENIQYF.